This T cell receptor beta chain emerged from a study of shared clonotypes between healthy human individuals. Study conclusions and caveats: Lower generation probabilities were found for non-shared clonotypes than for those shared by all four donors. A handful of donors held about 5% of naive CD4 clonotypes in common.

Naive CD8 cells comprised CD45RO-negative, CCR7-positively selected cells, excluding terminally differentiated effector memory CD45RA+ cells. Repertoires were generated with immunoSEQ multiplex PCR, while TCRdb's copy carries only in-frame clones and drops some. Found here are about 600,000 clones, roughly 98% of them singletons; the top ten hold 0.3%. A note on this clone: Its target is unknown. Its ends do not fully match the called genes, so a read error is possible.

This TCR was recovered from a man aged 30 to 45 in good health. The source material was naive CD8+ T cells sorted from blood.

CDR3 sequence: CASSSLQGARIGAGELFF. In DNA form, the CDR3 reads TGTGCTAGCAGCTCGCTACAGGGGGCGCGGATTGGGGCCGGGGAGCTGTTTTTT. The V call is TRBV7-7, the J call TRBJ2-2, with TRBD1 matching over 9 bases. The CDR3 spans 18 residues. Germline V lookup: CDR1 SSHAT, CDR2 FNYEAQ (reference sequence).